This entry lists 9 T cell receptor beta chains sequenced from one sample in a study of response to subunit inactivated influenza vaccine. TCRdb re-called the RT-PCR reads with MiXCR, one entry per CDR3 protein. The sample records hundreds of thousands of distinct CDR3 sequences, roughly 13% being singletons. The specimen comprised PBMCs from blood, sampled 14 to 15 days before vaccination. The source is a man aged 45-65 years who received an inactivated influenza vaccine.

Here the CDR3 reads CSADSIGYTF. CDR3 coding DNA: TGCAGTGCCGACAGCATTGGCTACACCTTC. V and J are TRBV20-1 and TRBJ1-2; TRBD1 is a possible D gene (5 bases). CDR1 is DFQATT, CDR2 SNEGSKA, per germline (reference sequence). V was clipped by 6 bases and J by 7 bases, with 9 bases between them. The CDR3 loop spans 10 amino acids.

V gene TRBV6-1 combines with J gene TRBJ1-2, with 9 nucleotides matching TRBD1. V dropped 10 bases and J dropped 4; count of bases not matched to a gene: 7. CDR1 is MNHNS, CDR2 SASEGT, per germline. The CDR3 loop spans 13 amino acids. The CDR3 nucleotides are TGTGCCACCAACCTGGACAGGGGCTATGGCTACACCTTC. It translates to CATNLDRGYGYTF.

The CDR3 region is CSVSDYNEQFF. CDR3 in DNA: TGCAGCGTATCGGACTACAATGAGCAGTTCTTC. V and J are TRBV29-1 and TRBJ2-1; D not certain. This CDR3 has 11 amino acids. The ends were cut back, 6 bases at V and 3 bases at J, with 6 bases in the middle. Germline CDR1 and CDR2: SQVTM and ANQGSEA.

J is TRBJ2-3 and V is TRBV7-2, with D perhaps matching TRBD2 (5 bases). V lost 7 bases, J lost 1 base, and 12 bases lay in between. The CDR3 length is 14 residues. Germline CDR1 and CDR2: SGHTA and FQGNSA. The CDR3 bases are TGTGCCAGCACTCGAGGGTACGGCACAGATACGCAGTATTTT. Its protein product is CASTRGYGTDTQYF.

This clonotype turned up a few times. The chain has TRBV20-1 and TRBJ1-5; TRBD1 matches at 9 bases. Germline CDR1 is DFQATT and CDR2 is SNEGSKA (reference sequence). This CDR3 is 14 amino acids long. Losses at the gene ends were 6 bases for V and 2 bases for J; bases not matched to a gene: 5. The CDR3 loop is CSATGGSGNQPQHF. CDR3 nucleotide sequence: TGCAGTGCGACAGGGGGTTCGGGCAATCAGCCCCAGCATTTT.

Many counts were recorded for this clonotype. For the CDR3, the DNA is TGTGCCAGCAGTCGGGGACTAGCGGGTTACGAGCAGTACTTC. Amino acids: CASSRGLAGYEQYF. The chain uses TRBV6-2 or TRBV6-3 and TRBJ2-7; 12 nucleotides match TRBD2. Germline assignment: CDR1 MNHEY and CDR2 SVGEGT. Germline trimming cut 5 bases from V and 4 bases from J; bases unmatched to any gene: 3. CDR3 length: 14 residues.

This clonotype has more than one count but fewer than ten. V and J are TRBV7-2 and TRBJ2-5; TRBD1 might be the D (5 bases). The CDR3 totals 15 residues. Trimming took off 4 bases at V and 2 bases at J, with 14 bases between the two ends. Germline V gene lookup returns CDR1 SGHTA and CDR2 FQGNSA. For the CDR3, the DNA is TGTGCCAGCAGCTCCCGCAGGGCTTCACAAGAGACCCAGTACTTC. This codes for CASSSRRASQETQYF.

The rearrangement uses TRBV20-1 and TRBJ2-1, with 7 bases identical to TRBD1. The trim removed 0 bases at V and 8 bases at J, leaving 7 bases unmatched. Germline V gene lookup returns CDR1 DFQATT and CDR2 SNEGSKA (reference sequence). The CDR3 is 14 residues long. The CDR3 nucleotides are TGCAGTGCTAGAGATCCCAGGGGGATGTATGAGCAGTTCTTC. This encodes CSARDPRGMYEQFF.

This clonotype was counted between two and nine times. The rearrangement joins TRBV11-2 to TRBJ2-1; TRBD2 aligns across 9 bases. Trimming removed 5 bases from V and 7 bases from J; junction bases left unmatched: 12. Per germline, CDR1 SGHAT and CDR2 FQNNGV. The CDR3 consists of 16 residues. Here the CDR3 reads CASSPQPAGGINEQFF. CDR3 DNA sequence: TGTGCCAGCAGCCCGCAACCAGCGGGAGGTATTAATGAGCAGTTCTTC.